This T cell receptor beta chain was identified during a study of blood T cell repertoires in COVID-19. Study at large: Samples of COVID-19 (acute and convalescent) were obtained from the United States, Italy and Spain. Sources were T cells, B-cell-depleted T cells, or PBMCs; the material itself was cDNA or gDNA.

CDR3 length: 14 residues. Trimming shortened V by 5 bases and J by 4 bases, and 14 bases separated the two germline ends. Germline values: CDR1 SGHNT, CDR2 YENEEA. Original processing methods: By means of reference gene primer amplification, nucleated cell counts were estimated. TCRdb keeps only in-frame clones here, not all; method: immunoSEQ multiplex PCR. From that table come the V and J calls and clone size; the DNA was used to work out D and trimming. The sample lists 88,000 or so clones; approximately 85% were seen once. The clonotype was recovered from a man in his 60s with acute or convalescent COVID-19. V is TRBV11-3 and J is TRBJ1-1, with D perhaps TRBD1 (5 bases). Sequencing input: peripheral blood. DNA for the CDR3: TGTGCCAGCAGCCAAGGCGGCAGGGTCACTGAAGCTTTCTTT. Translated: CASSQGGRVTEAFF.